This entry features one T cell receptor (beta chain) sequence. As yet, its antigen is unknown. The data derive from a study of cytomegalovirus exposure and HLA in healthy donors. Study observations and caveats: Sequencing depth roughly uniform across donors was assumed in presence/absence analyses. Researchers catalogued under 200 TCR beta chains as cytomegalovirus-associated.

Although they were nominally healthy when sampled, donors likely had unrecorded immune exposures. PCR amplification relied on 60 Vbeta primers (plus 13 Jbeta primers). Methods used by the authors: In a later analysis, some 80 million unique TCR beta chains included roughly 11 million shared by two or more donors. Here immunoSEQ multiplex PCR was the method, and the copy in TCRdb shows in-frame clones only, minus some. V and J calls and clone size follow that table, whereas D and trimming were derived from the DNA. In the table there are under 95,000 clones, more than 75% of which are singletons. Sequencing was done on a sample of PBMCs. The receptor was derived from a man aged 25 to 40 in good health and CMV-seropositive.

CDR3 loop: CASSPSPGNNYGYTF. Here the CDR3 DNA reads TGTGCCAGCAGCCCAAGTCCAGGGAACAACTATGGCTACACCTTC. The chain is built from TRBV7-3 and TRBJ1-2, with TRBD1 as a possible D gene (5 bases). CDR1 is SGHTA, CDR2 FQGTGA, per germline. The length of the CDR3 is 15 residues. Trimming stripped 5 bases from V and 2 bases from J, with 15 bases between.